A single sample gave rise to the 8 T cell receptor beta chains below, sequenced in a study of T cells expressing NK-cell markers. TCRdb re-called the 5' RACE reads; every CDR3 protein appears as one record, without DNA. Its table lists about 260,000 distinct CDR3 sequences. Material for sequencing was blood T cells: a sorted CD56 or NKG2C T cell subset, CD4+ or CD8+ T cells, or bulk PBMC T cells (not recorded which). Every receptor here comes from a young man in good health.

The CDR3 loop reads CASSFSGGSLKRDEQFF. The rearrangement joins TRBV7-6 to TRBJ2-1; the D call from TCRdb, TRBD1, cannot be confirmed without DNA. CDR1 and CDR2 from the germline V gene are SGHVS and FNYEAQ. The CDR3 sequence is 17 residues long.

V usage is TRBV20-1 and J usage is TRBJ2-4; TCRdb's D call of TRBD1 is untestable without DNA. The germline gives CDR1 DFQATT, CDR2 SNEGSKA (reference sequence). This CDR3 comprises 15 residues. The CDR3 reads CSARDTQGLWNIQYF.

V gene TRBV10-3 combines with J gene TRBJ2-3. Germline V gene sequence: CDR1 ENHRY, CDR2 SYGVKD. The CDR3 is 14 residues long. CDR3: CAIRALYSTDMQYF.

The chain is built from TRBV12-3 or TRBV12-4 and TRBJ2-3; TCRdb's D call of TRBD1 is untestable without DNA. CDR3 size: 13 residues. The CDR3 region is CASSPRGSDTQYF.

The chain recombines TRBV7-3 with TRBJ2-7; TCRdb's D gene call, TRBD1, goes unchecked for lack of DNA. From germline, CDR1 is SGHTA and CDR2 FQGTGA. This CDR3 contains 17 residues. CDR3 in amino acids: CASSLAPSGQGSYEQYF.

The chain uses TRBV18 and TRBJ1-1; TCRdb gives TRBD1 as the D gene, but with no DNA this cannot be confirmed. CDR1 and CDR2 from the germline V gene are KGHSH and LQKENI. CDR3 length equals 15 residues. The chain's CDR3 is CASSPQDRVNTEAFF. Filled out from reference TRBV18 and TRBJ1-1, the complete variable domain reads NAGVMQNPRHLVRRRGQEARLRCSPMKGHSHVYWYRQLPEEGLKFMVYLQKENIIDESGMPKERFSAEFPKEGPSILRIQQVVRGDSAAYFCASSPQDRVNTEAFFGQGTRLTVV.

The chain employs TRBV7-2 and TRBJ2-5; the D call of TRBD1 rests on TCRdb alone, since no DNA is present to check it. Per the germline V gene, CDR1 is SGHTA and CDR2 is FQGNSA. This CDR3 contains 14 residues. CDR3 protein: CASSSNPGLETQYF.

This rearrangement joins TRBV7-2 to TRBJ2-1. There are 14 residues in the CDR3. Germline V gene sequence: CDR1 SGHTA, CDR2 FQGNSA. The CDR3 sequence is CASSLGTAYNEQFF.